This TCR beta chain emerged from a study of T cells in tumors and immune-related adverse events. Assay: immunoSEQ multiplex PCR; the TCRdb copy retains only in-frame clones and omits some. Of roughly 24,000 clones listed, approximately 90% were seen once; the top ten hold over 1.3%. The table lists this clone with a count of one. Per germline, CDR1 MNHEY and CDR2 SMNVEV (reference sequence). V shed 3 bases and J shed 6 bases, with 15 bases lying between them. This CDR3 spans 14 amino acids. This specimen consisted of lymph node tissue, obtained from a patient treated with anti-PD-1 therapy. The genes are TRBV27 and TRBJ2-7, with unresolved D. This receptor was identified in a female donor with metastatic renal cell carcinoma. The CDR3 protein is CASSFRQSAPEQYF. CDR3 in DNA: TGTGCCAGCAGTTTTCGTCAGTCGGCCCCCGAGCAGTACTTC.